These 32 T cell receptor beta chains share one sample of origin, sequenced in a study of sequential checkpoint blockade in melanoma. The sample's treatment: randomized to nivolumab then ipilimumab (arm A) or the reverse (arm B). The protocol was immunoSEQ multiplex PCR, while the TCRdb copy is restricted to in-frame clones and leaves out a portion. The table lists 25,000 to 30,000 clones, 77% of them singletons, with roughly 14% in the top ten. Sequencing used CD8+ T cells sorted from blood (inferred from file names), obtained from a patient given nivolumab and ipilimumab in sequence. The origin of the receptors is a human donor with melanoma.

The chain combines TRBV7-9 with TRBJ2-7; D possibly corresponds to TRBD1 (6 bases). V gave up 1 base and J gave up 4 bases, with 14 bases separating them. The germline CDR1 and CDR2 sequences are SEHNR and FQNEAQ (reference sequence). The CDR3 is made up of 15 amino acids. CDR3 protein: CASSLGVGGWYEQYF. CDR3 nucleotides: TGTGCCAGCAGCTTAGGAGTAGGGGGATGGTACGAGCAGTACTTC. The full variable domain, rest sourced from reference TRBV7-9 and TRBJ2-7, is DTGVSQNPRHKITKRGQNVTFRCDPISEHNRLYWYRQTLGQGPEFLTYFQNEAQLEKSRLLSDRFSAERPKGSFSTLEIQRTEQGDSAMYLCASSLGVGGWYEQYFGPGTRLTVT.

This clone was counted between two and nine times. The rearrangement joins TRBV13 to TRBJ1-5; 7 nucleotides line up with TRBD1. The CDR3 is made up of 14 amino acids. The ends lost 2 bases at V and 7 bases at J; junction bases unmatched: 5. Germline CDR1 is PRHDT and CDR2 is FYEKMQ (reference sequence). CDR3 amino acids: CASSLTGAGQPQHF. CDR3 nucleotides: TGTGCCAGCAGCTTAACAGGGGCAGGACAGCCCCAGCATTTT.

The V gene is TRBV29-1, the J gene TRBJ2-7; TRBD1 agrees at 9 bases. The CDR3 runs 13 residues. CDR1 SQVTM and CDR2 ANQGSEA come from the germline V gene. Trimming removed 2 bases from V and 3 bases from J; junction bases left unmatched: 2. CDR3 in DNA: TGCAGCGTTGAACCGGGACAGGGCTACGAGCAGTACTTC. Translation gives CSVEPGQGYEQYF.

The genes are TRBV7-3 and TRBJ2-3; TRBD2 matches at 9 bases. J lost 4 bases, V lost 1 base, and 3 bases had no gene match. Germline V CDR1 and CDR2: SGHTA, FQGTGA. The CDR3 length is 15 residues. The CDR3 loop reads CASSLMAGGPDTQYF. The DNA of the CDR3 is TGTGCCAGCAGCTTAATGGCGGGGGGGCCAGATACGCAGTATTTT.

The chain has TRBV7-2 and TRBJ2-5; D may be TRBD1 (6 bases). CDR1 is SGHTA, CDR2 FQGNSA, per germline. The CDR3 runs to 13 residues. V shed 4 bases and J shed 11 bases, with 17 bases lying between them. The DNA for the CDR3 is TGTGCCAGCAGCTGGGGGCTAGGGGATGAGCAGTACTTC. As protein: CASSWGLGDEQYF.

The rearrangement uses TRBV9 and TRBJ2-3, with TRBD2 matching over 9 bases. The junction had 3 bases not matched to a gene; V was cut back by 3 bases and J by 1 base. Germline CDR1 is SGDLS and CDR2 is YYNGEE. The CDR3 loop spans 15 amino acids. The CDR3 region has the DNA TGTGCCAGCAGCGCCCAGCGGGGGGGCACAGATACGCAGTATTTT. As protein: CASSAQRGGTDTQYF.

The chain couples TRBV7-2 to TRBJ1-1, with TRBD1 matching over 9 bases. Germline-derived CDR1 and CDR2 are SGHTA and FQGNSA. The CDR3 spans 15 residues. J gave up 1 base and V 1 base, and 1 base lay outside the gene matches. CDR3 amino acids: CASSLGQGGNTEAFF. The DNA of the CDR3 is TGTGCCAGCAGCTTAGGACAGGGGGGGAACACTGAAGCTTTCTTT.

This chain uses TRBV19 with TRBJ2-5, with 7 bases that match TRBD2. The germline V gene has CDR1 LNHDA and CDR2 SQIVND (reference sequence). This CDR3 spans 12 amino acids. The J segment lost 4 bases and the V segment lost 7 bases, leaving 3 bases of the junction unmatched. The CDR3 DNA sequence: TGTGCCAGTATGGGGGGGGGAGAGACCCAGTACTTC. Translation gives CASMGGGETQYF.

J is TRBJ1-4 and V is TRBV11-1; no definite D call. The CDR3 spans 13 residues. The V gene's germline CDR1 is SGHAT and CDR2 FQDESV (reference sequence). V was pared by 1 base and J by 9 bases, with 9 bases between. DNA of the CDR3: TGTGCCAGCAGCTTAGGGTCCGGGAAAAAACTGTTTTTT. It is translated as CASSLGSGKKLFF. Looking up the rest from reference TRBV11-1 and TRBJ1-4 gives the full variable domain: EAEVAQSPRYKITEKSQAVAFWCDPISGHATLYWYRQILGQGPELLVQFQDESVVDDSQLPKDRFSAERLKGVDSTLKIQPAELGDSAMYLCASSLGSGKKLFFGSGTQLSVL.

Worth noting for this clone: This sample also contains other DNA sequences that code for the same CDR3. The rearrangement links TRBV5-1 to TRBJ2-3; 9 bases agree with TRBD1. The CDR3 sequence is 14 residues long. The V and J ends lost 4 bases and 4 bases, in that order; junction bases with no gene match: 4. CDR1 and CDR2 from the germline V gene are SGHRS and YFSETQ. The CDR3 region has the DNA TGCGCCAGCAGCCCAGGACAGGGGTCAGATACGCAGTATTTT. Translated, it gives CASSPGQGSDTQYF.

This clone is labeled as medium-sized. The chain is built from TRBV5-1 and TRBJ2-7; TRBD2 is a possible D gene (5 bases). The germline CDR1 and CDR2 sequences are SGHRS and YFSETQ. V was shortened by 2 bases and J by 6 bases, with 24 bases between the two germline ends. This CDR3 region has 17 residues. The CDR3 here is CASSFSPMDSQLSEQYF. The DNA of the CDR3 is TGCGCCAGCAGCTTCTCCCCCATGGACTCCCAGTTGAGCGAGCAGTACTTC.

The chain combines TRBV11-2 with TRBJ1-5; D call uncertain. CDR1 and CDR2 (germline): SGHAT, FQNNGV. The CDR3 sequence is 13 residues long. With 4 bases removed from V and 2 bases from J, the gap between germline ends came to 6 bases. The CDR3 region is CASSSIGNQPQHF. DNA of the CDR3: TGTGCCAGCAGCTCGATAGGCAATCAGCCCCAGCATTTT.

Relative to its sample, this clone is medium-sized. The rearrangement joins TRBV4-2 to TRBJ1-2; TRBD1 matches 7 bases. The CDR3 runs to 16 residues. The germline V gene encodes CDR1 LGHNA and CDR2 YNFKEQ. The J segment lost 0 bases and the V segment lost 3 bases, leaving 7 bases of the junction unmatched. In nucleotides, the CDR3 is TGTGCCAGCAGCCAGGCTCAGGGGGAAGCTAACTATGGCTACACCTTC. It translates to CASSQAQGEANYGYTF.

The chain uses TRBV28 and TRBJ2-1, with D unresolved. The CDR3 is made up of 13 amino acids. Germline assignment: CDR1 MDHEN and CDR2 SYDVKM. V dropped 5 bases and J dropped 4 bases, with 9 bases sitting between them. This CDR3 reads CASSLAQYNEQFF. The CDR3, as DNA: TGTGCCAGCAGTCTGGCACAGTACAATGAGCAGTTCTTC.

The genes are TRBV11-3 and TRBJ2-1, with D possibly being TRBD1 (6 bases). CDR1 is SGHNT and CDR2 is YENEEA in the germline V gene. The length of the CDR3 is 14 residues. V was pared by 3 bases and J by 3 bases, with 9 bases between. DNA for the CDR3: TGTGCCAGCAGCTTGGGGACAAGCTACAATGAGCAGTTCTTC. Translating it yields CASSLGTSYNEQFF.

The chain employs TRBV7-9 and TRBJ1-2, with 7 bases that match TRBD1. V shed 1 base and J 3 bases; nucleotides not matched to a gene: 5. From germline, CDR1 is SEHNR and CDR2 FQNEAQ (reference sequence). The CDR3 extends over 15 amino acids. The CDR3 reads CASSLGTGIDYGYTF. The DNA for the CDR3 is TGTGCCAGCAGCTTAGGGACAGGAATAGACTATGGCTACACCTTC.

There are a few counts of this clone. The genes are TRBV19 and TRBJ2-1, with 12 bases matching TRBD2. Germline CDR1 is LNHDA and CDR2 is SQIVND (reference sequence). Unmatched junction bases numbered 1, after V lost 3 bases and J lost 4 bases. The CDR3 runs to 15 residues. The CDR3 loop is CASSMTSGGYNEQFF. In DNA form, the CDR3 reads TGTGCCAGTAGTATGACTAGCGGGGGTTACAATGAGCAGTTCTTC.

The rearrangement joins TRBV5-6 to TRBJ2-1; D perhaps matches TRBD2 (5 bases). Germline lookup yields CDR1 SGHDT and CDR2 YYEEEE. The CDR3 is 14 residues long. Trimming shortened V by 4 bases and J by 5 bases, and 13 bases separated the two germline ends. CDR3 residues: CASSLPPGNNEQFF. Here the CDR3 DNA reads TGTGCCAGCAGCCTGCCCCCGGGAAACAATGAGCAGTTCTTC. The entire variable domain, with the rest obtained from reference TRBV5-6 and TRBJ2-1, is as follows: DAGVTQSPTHLIKTRGQQVTLRCSPKSGHDTVSWYQQALGQGPQFIFQYYEEEERQRGNFPDRFSGHQFPNYSSELNVNALLLGDSALYLCASSLPPGNNEQFFGPGTRLTVL.

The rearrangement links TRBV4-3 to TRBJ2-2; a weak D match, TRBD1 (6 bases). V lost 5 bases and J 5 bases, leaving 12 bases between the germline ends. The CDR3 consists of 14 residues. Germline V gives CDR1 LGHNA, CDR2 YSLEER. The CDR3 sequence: CASSLDRPTGELFF. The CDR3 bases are TGCGCCAGCAGCTTGGACAGACCTACCGGGGAGCTGTTTTTT.

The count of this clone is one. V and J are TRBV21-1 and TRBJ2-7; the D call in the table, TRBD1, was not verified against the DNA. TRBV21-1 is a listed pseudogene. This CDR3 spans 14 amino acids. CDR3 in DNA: TGTGCCAGCAGCCTACGGGACAGCTCCTACGAGCAGTACTTC. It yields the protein CASSLRDSSYEQYF.

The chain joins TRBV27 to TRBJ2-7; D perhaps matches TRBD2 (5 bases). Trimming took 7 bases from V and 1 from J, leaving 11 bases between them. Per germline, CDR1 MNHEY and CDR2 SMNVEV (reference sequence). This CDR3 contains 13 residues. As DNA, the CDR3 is TGTGCCAGCACTTCGACTAATTCCTACGAGCAGTACTTC. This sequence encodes CASTSTNSYEQYF.

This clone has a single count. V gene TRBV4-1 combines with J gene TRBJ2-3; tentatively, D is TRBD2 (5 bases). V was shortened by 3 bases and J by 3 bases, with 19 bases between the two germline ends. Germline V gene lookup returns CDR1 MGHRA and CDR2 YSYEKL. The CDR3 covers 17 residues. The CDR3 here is CASSQRYGFGGTDTQYF. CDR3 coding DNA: TGCGCCAGCAGCCAGCGCTATGGTTTTGGCGGGACAGATACGCAGTATTTT.

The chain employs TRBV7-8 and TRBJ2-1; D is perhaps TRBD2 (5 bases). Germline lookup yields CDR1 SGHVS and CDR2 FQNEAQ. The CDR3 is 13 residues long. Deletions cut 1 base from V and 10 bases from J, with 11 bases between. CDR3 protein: CASSLEATGEQFF. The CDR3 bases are TGTGCCAGCAGCTTAGAGGCGACGGGGGAGCAGTTCTTC.

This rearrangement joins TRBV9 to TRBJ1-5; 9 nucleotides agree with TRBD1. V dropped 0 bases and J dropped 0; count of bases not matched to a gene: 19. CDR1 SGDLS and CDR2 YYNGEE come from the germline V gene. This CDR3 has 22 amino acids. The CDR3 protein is CASSVEQLGGTGKNYSNQPQHF. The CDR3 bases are TGTGCCAGCAGCGTAGAGCAGTTGGGGGGGACAGGGAAAAACTATAGCAATCAGCCCCAGCATTTT.

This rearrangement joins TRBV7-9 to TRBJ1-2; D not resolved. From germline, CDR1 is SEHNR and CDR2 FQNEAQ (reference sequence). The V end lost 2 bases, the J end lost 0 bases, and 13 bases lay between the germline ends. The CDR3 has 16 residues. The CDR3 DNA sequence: TGTGCCAGCAGCTTAAGATCCAGAAGTACTAACTATGGCTACACCTTC. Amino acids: CASSLRSRSTNYGYTF. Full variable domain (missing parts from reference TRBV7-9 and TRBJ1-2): DTGVSQNPRHKITKRGQNVTFRCDPISEHNRLYWYRQTLGQGPEFLTYFQNEAQLEKSRLLSDRFSAERPKGSFSTLEIQRTEQGDSAMYLCASSLRSRSTNYGYTFGSGTRLTVV.

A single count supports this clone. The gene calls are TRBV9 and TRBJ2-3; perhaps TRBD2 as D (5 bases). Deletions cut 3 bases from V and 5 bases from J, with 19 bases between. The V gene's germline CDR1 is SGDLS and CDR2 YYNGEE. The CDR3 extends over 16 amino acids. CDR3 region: CASSARGIPEGDTQYF. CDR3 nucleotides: TGTGCCAGCAGCGCCCGGGGAATACCCGAGGGAGATACGCAGTATTTT.

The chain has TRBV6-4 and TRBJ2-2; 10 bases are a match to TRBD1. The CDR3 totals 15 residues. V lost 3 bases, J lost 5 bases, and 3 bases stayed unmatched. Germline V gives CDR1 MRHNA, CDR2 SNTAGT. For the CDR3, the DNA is TGTGCCAGCAGTGATGCGGGACAGGGGACCGGGGAGCTGTTTTTT. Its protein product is CASSDAGQGTGELFF.

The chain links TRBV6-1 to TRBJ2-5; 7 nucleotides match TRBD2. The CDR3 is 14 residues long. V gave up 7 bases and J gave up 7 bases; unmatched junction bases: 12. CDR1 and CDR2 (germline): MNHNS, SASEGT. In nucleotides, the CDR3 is TGTGCCAGCACTAGCGGCCCCTTAGGGGCGACCCAGTACTTC. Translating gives CASTSGPLGATQYF.

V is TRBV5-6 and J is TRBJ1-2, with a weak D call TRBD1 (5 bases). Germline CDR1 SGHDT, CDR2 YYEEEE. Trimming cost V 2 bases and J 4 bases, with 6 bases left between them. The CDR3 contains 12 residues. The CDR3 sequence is CASSLDSYGYTF. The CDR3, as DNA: TGTGCCAGCAGCTTAGACAGCTATGGCTACACCTTC.

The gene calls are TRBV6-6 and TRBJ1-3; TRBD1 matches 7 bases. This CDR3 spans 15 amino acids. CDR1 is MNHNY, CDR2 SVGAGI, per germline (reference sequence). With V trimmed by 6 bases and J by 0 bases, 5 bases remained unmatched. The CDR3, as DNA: TGTGCCAGCAGGGGACAGCCAACCTCTGGAAACACCATATATTTT. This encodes CASRGQPTSGNTIYF.

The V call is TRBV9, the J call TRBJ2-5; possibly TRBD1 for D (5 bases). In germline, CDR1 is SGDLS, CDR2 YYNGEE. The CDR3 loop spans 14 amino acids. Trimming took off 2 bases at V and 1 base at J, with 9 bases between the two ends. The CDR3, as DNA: TGTGCCAGCAGCGTCGGACAATCCCAAGAGACCCAGTACTTC. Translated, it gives CASSVGQSQETQYF.

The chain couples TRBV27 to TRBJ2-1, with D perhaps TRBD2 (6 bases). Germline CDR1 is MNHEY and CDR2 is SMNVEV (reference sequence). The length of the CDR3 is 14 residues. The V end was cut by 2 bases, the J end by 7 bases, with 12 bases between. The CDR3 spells CASSLGGDGNEQFF. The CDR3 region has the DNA TGTGCCAGCAGTTTAGGCGGGGATGGTAATGAGCAGTTCTTC.